Following are 31 T cell receptor beta chains from one sample sequenced in a study of identical twins. TCRdb passed the 5' RACE reads through MiXCR, listing each CDR3 protein once. Of about 430,000 distinct CDR3 sequences in the sample, 15% to 20% were seen once. The sample was naive T cells sorted from blood. These receptors were taken from a man between 45 and 60 years old in good health.

This clonotype was counted at least ten times. The CDR3 DNA is TGCAGTGCTAACCCCCTGACTTCTCATGAAAAACTGTTTTTT. It codes for CSANPLTSHEKLFF. V usage is TRBV20-1 and J usage is TRBJ1-4; no clear D. This CDR3 has 14 amino acids. The V end lost 4 bases, the J end lost 6 bases, and 15 bases lay between the germline ends. Per the germline V gene, CDR1 is DFQATT and CDR2 is SNEGSKA (reference sequence).

This clonotype came up a few times. This chain uses TRBV10-3 with TRBJ2-1, with D possibly matching TRBD2 (6 bases). The V gene's germline CDR1 is ENHRY and CDR2 SYGVKD. The CDR3 length is 15 residues. V lost 10 bases and J lost 0, with 16 bases in between. The CDR3 DNA sequence: TGTGCCACGTCGAGGGCGGGGAGCTCCTACAATGAGCAGTTCTTC. It yields the protein CATSRAGSSYNEQFF.

As for this clonotype: A read error may explain this, as a much larger clone is one base away. CDR3 bases: TGTGCCAGCAGTTTAGGGTCGGGGGGAGTACGTACCCTGTACTTC. It codes for CASSLGSGGVRTLYF. The rearrangement links TRBV12-3 or TRBV12-4 to TRBJ2-5, with 7 positions matching TRBD2. The CDR3 spans 15 residues.

This clonotype has at least ten counts. The chain employs TRBV7-9 and TRBJ2-7; TRBD1 matches at 7 bases. The CDR3 sequence is 15 residues long. Germline CDR1 reads SEHNR; CDR2 reads FQNEAQ (reference sequence). V dropped 7 bases and J dropped 2; count of bases not matched to a gene: 11. The CDR3 DNA sequence: TGTGCCAGCACCATCCGACAGGGCCTTGCCTACGAGCAGTACTTC. Translating it yields CASTIRQGLAYEQYF.

The DNA for the CDR3 is TGTGCCAGCAGTTCTGGGACAGCTAACTATGGCTACACCTTC. Protein product: CASSSGTANYGYTF. The gene calls are TRBV28 and TRBJ1-2; TRBD1 matches 7 bases. Germline-derived CDR1 and CDR2 are MDHEN and SYDVKM. The CDR3 has 14 residues. V trimming: 4 bases; J trimming: 0 bases; junction bases outside the gene matches: 2.

This clonotype was seen more than once but under ten times. The V and J genes are TRBV7-3 and TRBJ2-1, with 9 bases matching TRBD2. The germline V gene has CDR1 SGHTA and CDR2 FQGTGA. Unmatched junction bases numbered 8, after V lost 5 bases and J lost 6 bases. This CDR3 has 15 residues. For the CDR3, the DNA is TGTGCCAGCAGCCCCGTGGTAGCGGGAGTCAATGAGCAGTTCTTC. As protein: CASSPVVAGVNEQFF.

The chain has TRBV30 and TRBJ2-1; 7 positions agree with TRBD2. Trimming took 5 bases from V and 2 from J; bases not matched to a gene: 9. The CDR3 contains 15 residues. Germline CDR1 and CDR2: GTSNPN and SVGIG (reference sequence). CDR3 sequence (DNA): TGTGCCTGGGGGCAAAAGAGCGGGACCTACAATGAGCAGTTCTTC. The encoded protein is CAWGQKSGTYNEQFF.

The chain couples TRBV4-3 to TRBJ2-1, with D unclear. This CDR3 has 13 residues. Trimming cost V 4 bases and J 8 bases, with 12 bases left between them. Germline loops: CDR1 LGHNA, CDR2 YSLEER. In DNA, the CDR3 is TGCGCCAGCAGCCCCCGGAGTTACGATGAGCAGTTCTTC. Translation gives CASSPRSYDEQFF.

In this sample, this clonotype turned up many times. Written as DNA, the CDR3 is TGTGCCAGCAGTTTAGCGGGGGGGGTAGATACGCAGTATTTT. This sequence encodes CASSLAGGVDTQYF. V and J are TRBV6-5 and TRBJ2-3, with TRBD2 matching 11 bases. J gave up 5 bases and V 4 bases, and 2 bases lay outside the gene matches. The length of the CDR3 is 14 residues. The germline CDR1 and CDR2 sequences are MNHEY and SVGAGI.

There are a few counts of this clonotype. The chain recombines TRBV4-1 with TRBJ1-4; tentative D call: TRBD1 (5 bases). V was clipped by 3 bases and J by 6 bases, with 8 bases between them. This CDR3 comprises 13 residues. Germline loops: CDR1 MGHRA, CDR2 YSYEKL. Written as DNA, the CDR3 is TGCGCCAGCAGCCAGGTACAGGATGAAAAACTGTTTTTT. It yields the protein CASSQVQDEKLFF.

V gene TRBV7-9 combines with J gene TRBJ2-5, with D uncertain. The CDR3 is made up of 12 amino acids. Germline V CDR1 and CDR2: SEHNR, FQNEAQ (reference sequence). Trimming removed 3 bases at V and 3 bases at J, with 5 bases between. The CDR3 DNA sequence: TGTGCCAGCAGCTTCCCTGAAGAGACCCAGTACTTC. Its protein is CASSFPEETQYF.

The chain's CDR3 is CASSYDRVKSAGELFF. Here the CDR3 DNA reads TGTGCCAGCAGTTACGATCGGGTGAAGTCGGCCGGGGAGCTGTTTTTT. The chain combines TRBV6-2 or TRBV6-3 with TRBJ2-2; D remains unclear. The V gene lost 2 bases and the J gene lost 6 bases, with 16 bases spanning the gap. The CDR3 has 16 amino acids. CDR1 MNHEY and CDR2 SVGEGT come from the germline V gene.

This clonotype was recorded a few times. This chain connects TRBV7-6 to TRBJ2-1, with D perhaps assigned TRBD1 or TRBD2 (5 bases each). Trimming pared 5 bases from V and 7 bases from J, leaving 18 bases between. CDR3 length: 15 amino acids. In germline, CDR1 is SGHVS, CDR2 FNYEAQ. Here the CDR3 reads CASSPSDTAANEQFF. In DNA, the CDR3 is TGTGCCAGCAGCCCATCGGACACAGCGGCTAATGAGCAGTTCTTC.

The chain is built from TRBV7-6 and TRBJ2-6; the D gene is possibly TRBD1 (5 bases). The V gene lost 5 bases and the J gene lost 0 bases, with 20 bases spanning the gap. The germline CDR1 and CDR2 sequences are SGHVS and FNYEAQ. The CDR3 loop spans 19 amino acids. The CDR3 DNA follows: TGTGCCAGCAGCCCCCAAAGCCAAGGGGCCCGCTCTGGGGCCAACGTCCTGACTTTC. Translation: CASSPQSQGARSGANVLTF. The variable domain in full, with the rest retrieved from reference TRBV7-6 and TRBJ2-6, is GAGVSQSPRYKVTKRGQDVALRCDPISGHVSLYWYRQALGQGPEFLTYFNYEAQQDKSGLPNDRFSAERPEGSISTLTIQRTEQRDSAMYRCASSPQSQGARSGANVLTFGAGSRLTVL.

This clonotype has a count of ten or more. The chain couples TRBV5-1 to TRBJ2-5, with TRBD1 identical over 9 bases. The V and J ends lost 7 bases and 4 bases, in that order; junction bases with no gene match: 11. The CDR3 length is 15 residues. From germline, CDR1 is SGHRS and CDR2 YFSETQ. The CDR3 DNA follows: TGCGCCAGCGAACTCGACAGGGGGGCTGGAGAGACCCAGTACTTC. Its protein is CASELDRGAGETQYF.

This clonotype was observed a handful of times. A much more abundant neighbour one base away suggests this may be a read error. Written as DNA, the CDR3 is TGTGCCAGCAGCTTAGGGTACCAAGAGACCCAGTACTTC. This codes for CASSLGYQETQYF. V usage is TRBV11-2 and J usage is TRBJ2-5; D unresolved. This CDR3 spans 13 amino acids. Trimming pared 1 base from V and 0 bases from J, leaving 3 bases between. Germline CDR1 SGHAT, CDR2 FQNNGV. The whole variable domain, remainder taken from reference TRBV11-2 and TRBJ2-5, is EAGVAQSPRYKIIEKRQSVAFWCNPISGHATLYWYQQILGQGPKLLIQFQNNGVVDDSQLPKDRFSAERLKGVDSTLKIQPAKLEDSAVYLCASSLGYQETQYFGPGTRLLVL.

Turning to this clonotype: A much bigger clone sits one base away, suggesting this may be a read error. The V call is TRBV5-1, the J call TRBJ1-4; a possible D gene is TRBD1 (5 bases). CDR1 is SGHRS, CDR2 YFSETQ, per germline. The V end lost 3 bases, the J end lost 8 bases, and 14 bases lay between the germline ends. The CDR3 is 14 amino acids. CDR3 nucleotide sequence: TGCGCCAGCAGCTCCAGGGACGGACGAGAAAAACTGTTTTTT. Encoded protein: CASSSRDGREKLFF.

This clonotype was detected a few times. J is TRBJ1-2 and V is TRBV24-1, with D hard to call. Trimming took off 6 bases at V and 8 bases at J, with 18 bases between the two ends. The V gene's germline CDR1 is KGHDR and CDR2 SFDVKD. This CDR3 region has 14 residues. CDR3 nucleotides: TGTGCCACCAGTCCCCCGGCCTTCCTGGGAGGCTACACCTTC. Translating gives CATSPPAFLGGYTF.

The sample holds many counts of this clonotype. This chain uses TRBV5-1 with TRBJ2-3; D call uncertain. Trimming stripped 2 bases from V and 4 bases from J, with 5 bases between. The germline V gene encodes CDR1 SGHRS and CDR2 YFSETQ. The CDR3 is 12 residues long. The CDR3 DNA sequence: TGCGCCAGCAGCTTATACGCAGATACGCAGTATTTT. Its translation: CASSLYADTQYF.

The V call is TRBV6-1, the J call TRBJ2-5; D is tentatively TRBD1 or TRBD2 (6 bases each). V was clipped by 7 bases and J by 5 bases, with 17 bases between them. The V gene's germline CDR1 is MNHNS and CDR2 SASEGT. The CDR3 totals 14 residues. CDR3 bases: TGTGCCAGCAAACAGGGTTACGGAGGGGAGACCCAGTACTTC. It translates to CASKQGYGGETQYF.

V and J are TRBV9 and TRBJ2-1; 9 bases fit TRBD2. V dropped 0 bases and J dropped 5; count of bases not matched to a gene: 3. The CDR3 has 15 residues. The germline V gene has CDR1 SGDLS and CDR2 YYNGEE. CDR3: CASSVELAGNNEQFF. The CDR3, as DNA: TGTGCCAGCAGCGTAGAACTAGCGGGTAACAATGAGCAGTTCTTC.

This sequence joins TRBV20-1 and TRBJ2-7, with no clear D. Looked up from germline, CDR1 is DFQATT and CDR2 is SNEGSKA (reference sequence). The CDR3 is 13 amino acids. V was trimmed by 4 bases and J by 6 bases, leaving 16 bases between them. The CDR3 sequence is CSAIVAGGFEQYF. CDR3 nucleotide sequence: TGCAGTGCTATTGTGGCTGGTGGTTTCGAGCAGTACTTC.

CDR3 sequence reads: CASSILKGLVADTQYF. DNA for the CDR3: TGTGCCAGCAGTATTCTTAAGGGACTAGTCGCAGATACGCAGTATTTT. This chain uses TRBV27 with TRBJ2-3, with 8 bases matching TRBD2. Per germline, CDR1 MNHEY and CDR2 SMNVEV (reference sequence). The CDR3 extends over 16 amino acids. The V gene end was trimmed by 5 bases and the J gene end by 4 bases; junction bases not matched to a gene: 11.

This clonotype was seen a handful of times. V is TRBV30 and J is TRBJ2-1; TRBD2 agrees at 11 bases. There are 13 residues in the CDR3. Germline V gives CDR1 GTSNPN, CDR2 SVGIG (reference sequence). V shed 8 bases, J shed 9 bases, and the junction held 9 bases outside the gene matches. CDR3 residues: CARKTSGGSEQFF. The DNA of the CDR3 is TGTGCCCGTAAAACTAGCGGGGGTAGTGAGCAGTTCTTC.

A few counts support this clonotype. The rearrangement links TRBV6-2 or TRBV6-3 to TRBJ2-7; 8 bases agree with TRBD2. Germline lookup yields CDR1 MNHEY and CDR2 SVGEGT. The junction had 8 bases not matched to a gene; V was cut back by 5 bases and J by 2 bases. CDR3 length equals 15 residues. The CDR3 here is CASSPRGGGTYEQYF. The CDR3 nucleotides are TGTGCCAGCAGTCCCCGGGGGGGCGGAACCTACGAGCAGTACTTC.

This clonotype was picked up many times. The rearrangement links TRBV20-1 to TRBJ2-6; weak D call: TRBD1 (6 bases). Germline V gene sequence: CDR1 DFQATT, CDR2 SNEGSKA (reference sequence). CDR3 length: 15 amino acids. The V and J ends lost 0 bases and 0 bases respectively, with 6 bases between them. In DNA, the CDR3 is TGCAGTGCTAGAGAAGGGGGCTCTGGGGCCAACGTCCTGACTTTC. Its translation is CSAREGGSGANVLTF.

The table lists this clonotype with a few counts. V gene TRBV4-3 combines with J gene TRBJ2-7; the match to TRBD1 covers 7 bases. Germline CDR1 LGHNA, CDR2 YSLEER. V gave up 4 bases and J gave up 3 bases; unmatched junction bases: 9. The CDR3 is 15 amino acids. The CDR3 loop is CASSPRQGSLYEQYF. The CDR3 region has the DNA TGCGCCAGCAGCCCCCGACAGGGTTCTCTCTACGAGCAGTACTTC.

The V and J genes are TRBV6-2 or TRBV6-3 and TRBJ2-4; D may be TRBD2 (6 bases). The germline CDR1 and CDR2 sequences are MNHEY and SVGEGT. The CDR3 covers 16 residues. Trimming pared 6 bases from V and 0 bases from J, leaving 15 bases between. The CDR3 here is CASRSGGVIAKNIQYF. DNA for the CDR3: TGTGCCAGCAGATCCGGCGGGGTAATAGCCAAAAACATTCAGTACTTC.

Of note for this clonotype: Since a much larger clone is just one base distant, this may be a read error. V and J are TRBV20-1 and TRBJ2-7; D unclear. Germline loops: CDR1 DFQATT, CDR2 SNEGSKA (reference sequence). V lost 1 base and J 3 bases, leaving 10 bases between the germline ends. This CDR3 comprises 13 residues. CDR3 loop: CSARGYTNYEQYF. The CDR3 DNA is TGCAGTGCTAGAGGATACACGAACTACGAGCAGTACTTC.

The chain combines TRBV6-5 with TRBJ1-2; 10 nucleotides match TRBD1. The germline V gene encodes CDR1 MNHEY and CDR2 SVGAGI. V lost 4 bases, J lost 0 bases, and 2 bases stayed unmatched. This CDR3 is built from 15 residues. CDR3 loop: CASSSGQGANYGYTF. CDR3 in DNA: TGTGCCAGCAGTTCTGGACAGGGGGCTAACTATGGCTACACCTTC.

V gene TRBV4-1 combines with J gene TRBJ2-3; D call uncertain. V was clipped by 0 bases and J by 0 bases, with 10 bases between them. CDR1 and CDR2 from the germline V gene are MGHRA and YSYEKL. This CDR3 has 16 amino acids. The CDR3 sequence is CASSQEYYPSTDTQYF. The CDR3 coding sequence is TGCGCCAGCAGCCAAGAGTACTACCCTAGCACAGATACGCAGTATTTT.